The TCR beta chain under discussion was sequenced for a study of graft-versus-host responses after intestinal transplantation. In the study overall: The recipients all started with anti-thymocyte globulin induction and then took tacrolimus and steroids for 3 to 4 years. Study results and caveats: Early post-transplant HvG declines tracked with peak circulating GvH clone levels. Some GvH clones were seen earlier in gut or blood, suggesting intestinal origin. Within allografts, high graft-versus-host to host-versus-graft clonal ratios were seen among patients with graft-donor T cell macrochimerism.

The method was immunoSEQ multiplex PCR; TCRdb's version includes in-frame clones alone and lacks a portion of them. The sample records about 90,000 clones, roughly 80% being singletons. This clone was detected only once. Its specificity is not known. The CDR3 is made up of 15 amino acids. The junction had 5 bases not matched to a gene; V was cut back by 4 bases and J by 5 bases. Germline V lookup: CDR1 MNHEY, CDR2 SVGAGI. The clonotype was recovered from a human donor who received an intestinal transplant. Here the sequenced sample was unstimulated CD8+ T cells sorted from spleen or lymph node cells, taken before intestinal transplant. The gene calls are TRBV6-5 and TRBJ2-5; TRBD2 matches at 12 bases. This CDR3 reads CASSSSGGAQETQYF. The CDR3 coding sequence is TGTGCCAGCAGTTCTAGCGGGGGGGCTCAGGAGACCCAGTACTTC.